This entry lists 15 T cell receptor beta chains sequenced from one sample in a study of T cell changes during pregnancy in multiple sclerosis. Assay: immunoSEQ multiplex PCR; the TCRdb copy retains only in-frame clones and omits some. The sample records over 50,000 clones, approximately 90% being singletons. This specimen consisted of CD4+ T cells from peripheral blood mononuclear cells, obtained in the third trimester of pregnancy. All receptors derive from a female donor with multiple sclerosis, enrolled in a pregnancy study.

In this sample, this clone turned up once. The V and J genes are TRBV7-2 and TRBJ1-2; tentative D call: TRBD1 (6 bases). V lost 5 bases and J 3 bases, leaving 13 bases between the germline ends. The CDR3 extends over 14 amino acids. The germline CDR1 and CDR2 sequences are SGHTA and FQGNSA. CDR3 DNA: TGTGCCAGCAGCAACCGACAGGTCCACTATGGCTACACCTTC. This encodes CASSNRQVHYGYTF.

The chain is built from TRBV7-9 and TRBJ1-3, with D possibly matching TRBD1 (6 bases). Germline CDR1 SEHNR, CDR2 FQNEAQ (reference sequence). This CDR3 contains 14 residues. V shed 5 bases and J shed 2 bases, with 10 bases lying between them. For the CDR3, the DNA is TGTGCCAGCAGCGCCGGGACAACTGGAAACACCATATATTTT. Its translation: CASSAGTTGNTIYF.

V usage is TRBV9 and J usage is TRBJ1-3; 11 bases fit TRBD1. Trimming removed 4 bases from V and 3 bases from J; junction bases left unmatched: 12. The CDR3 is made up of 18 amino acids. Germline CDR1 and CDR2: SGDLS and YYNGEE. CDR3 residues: CASSPRFGQGAFGNTIYF. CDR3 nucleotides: TGTGCCAGCAGCCCTCGTTTTGGACAGGGGGCTTTTGGAAACACCATATATTTT.

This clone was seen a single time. DNA for the CDR3: TGTGCCAGCAGCTGGGCACCATTGGGCACAGATACGCAGTATTTT. It encodes CASSWAPLGTDTQYF. The chain is built from TRBV5-5 and TRBJ2-3; D uncertain. Germline V gives CDR1 SGHKS, CDR2 YYEKEE (reference sequence). V lost 3 bases and J lost 1, with 12 bases in between. The CDR3 is 15 residues long. The full variable domain, in which reference TRBV5-5 and TRBJ2-3 provide the parts outside the CDR3, is DAGVTQSPTHLIKTRGQQVTLRCSPISGHKSVSWYQQVLGQGPQFIFQYYEKEERGRGNFPDRFSARQFPNYSSELNVNALLLGDSALYLCASSWAPLGTDTQYFGPGTRLTVL.

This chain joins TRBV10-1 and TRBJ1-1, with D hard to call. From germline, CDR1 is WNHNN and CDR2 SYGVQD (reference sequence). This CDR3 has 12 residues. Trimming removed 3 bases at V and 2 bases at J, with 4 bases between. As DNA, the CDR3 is TGCGCCAGCAGTGACCTAAACACTGAAGCTTTCTTT. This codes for CASSDLNTEAFF.

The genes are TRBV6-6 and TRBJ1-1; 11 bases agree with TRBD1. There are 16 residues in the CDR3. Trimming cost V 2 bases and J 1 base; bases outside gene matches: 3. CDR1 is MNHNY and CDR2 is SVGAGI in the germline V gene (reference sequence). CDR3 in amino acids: CASSYAGTGGNTEAFF. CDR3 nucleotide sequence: TGTGCCAGCAGTTACGCGGGGACAGGGGGGAACACTGAAGCTTTCTTT.

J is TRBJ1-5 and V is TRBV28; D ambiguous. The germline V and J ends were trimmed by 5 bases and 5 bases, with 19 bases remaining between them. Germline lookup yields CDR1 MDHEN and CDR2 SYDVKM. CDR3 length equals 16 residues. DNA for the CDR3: TGTGCCAGCAGTACAGAGGGAATTGGCTTCTATCAGCCCCAGCATTTT. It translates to CASSTEGIGFYQPQHF.

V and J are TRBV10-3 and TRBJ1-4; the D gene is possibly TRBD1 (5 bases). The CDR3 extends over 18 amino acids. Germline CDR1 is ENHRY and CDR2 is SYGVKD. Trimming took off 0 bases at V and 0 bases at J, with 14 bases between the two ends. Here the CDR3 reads CAISESVGASATNEKLFF. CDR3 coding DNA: TGTGCCATCAGTGAGTCTGTAGGGGCAAGTGCAACTAATGAAAAACTGTTTTTT.

The CDR3 protein is CASSLQGNQPQHF. The CDR3 bases are TGTGCCAGCAGCTTGCAGGGCAATCAGCCCCAGCATTTT. The chain combines TRBV5-8 with TRBJ1-5; D is unclear. From germline, CDR1 is SGHTS and CDR2 YDEGEE. This CDR3 is 13 amino acids long. The V gene lost 1 base and the J gene lost 2 bases, with 4 bases spanning the gap.

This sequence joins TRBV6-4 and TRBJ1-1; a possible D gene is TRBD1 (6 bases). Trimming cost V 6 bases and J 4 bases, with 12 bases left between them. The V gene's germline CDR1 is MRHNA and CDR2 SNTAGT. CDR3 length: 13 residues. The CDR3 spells CASSADRITEAFF. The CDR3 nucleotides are TGTGCCAGCAGCGCTGACAGGATCACTGAAGCTTTCTTT.

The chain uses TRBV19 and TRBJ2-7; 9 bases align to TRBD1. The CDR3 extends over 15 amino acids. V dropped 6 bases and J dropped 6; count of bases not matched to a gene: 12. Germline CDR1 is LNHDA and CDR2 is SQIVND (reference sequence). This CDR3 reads CASSQTGGSLTEQYF. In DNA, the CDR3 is TGTGCCAGTAGCCAAACAGGGGGCTCACTCACCGAGCAGTACTTC.

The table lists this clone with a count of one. CDR3 nucleotide sequence: TGTGCCAGCAGCTTAGCTCTTTCGGCGGCGGAGCTGAACACTGAAGCTTTCTTT. This codes for CASSLALSAAELNTEAFF. This chain uses TRBV5-4 with TRBJ1-1, with no clear D. The CDR3 has 18 residues. V lost 2 bases, J lost 0 bases, and 20 bases lay in between. Germline assignment: CDR1 SGHNT and CDR2 YYREEE (reference sequence).

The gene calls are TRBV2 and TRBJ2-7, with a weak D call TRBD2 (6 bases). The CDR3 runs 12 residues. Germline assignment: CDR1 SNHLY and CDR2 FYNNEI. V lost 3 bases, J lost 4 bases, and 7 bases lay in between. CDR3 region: CASSDSGYEQYF. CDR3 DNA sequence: TGTGCCAGCAGTGATAGCGGATACGAGCAGTACTTC.

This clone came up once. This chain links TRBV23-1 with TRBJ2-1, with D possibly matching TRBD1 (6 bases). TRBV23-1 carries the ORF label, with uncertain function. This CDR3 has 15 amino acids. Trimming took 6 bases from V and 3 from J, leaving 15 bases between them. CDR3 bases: TGCGCCAGCAGCCTCACAGGGCTCCACTACAATGAGCAGTTCTTC. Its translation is CASSLTGLHYNEQFF.

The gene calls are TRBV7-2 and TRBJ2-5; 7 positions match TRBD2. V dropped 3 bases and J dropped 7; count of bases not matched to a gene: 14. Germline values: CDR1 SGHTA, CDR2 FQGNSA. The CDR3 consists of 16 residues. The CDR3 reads CASSLGEGPLRGTQYF. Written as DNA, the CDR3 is TGTGCCAGCAGCTTGGGGGAGGGCCCCCTGAGAGGGACCCAGTACTTC.